This TCR beta chain came from a study of shared clonotypes between healthy human individuals. Clones were read by immunoSEQ multiplex PCR, and TCRdb kept only the in-frame ones, dropping some. The sample contains about 980,000 clones, approximately 80% of which appear only once. CDR3 length equals 17 residues. Germline assignment: CDR1 SGHDN and CDR2 FVKESK. The V segment lost 3 bases and the J segment 3 bases; nucleotides outside the gene matches: 10. All participating donors were Caucasian adults from Nashville, Tennessee. The sequenced material came from memory CD4+ T cells sorted from blood. Subset reported: CD45RA-negative fraction. This chain uses TRBV14 with TRBJ1-2; 10 bases are a match to TRBD1. The receptor was derived from a man aged 18 to 29 in good health. The CDR3 DNA reads TGTGCCAGCAGCCAGGCCGGGACAGGGGAAGAGGACTATGGCTACACCTTC. Translating it yields CASSQAGTGEEDYGYTF.